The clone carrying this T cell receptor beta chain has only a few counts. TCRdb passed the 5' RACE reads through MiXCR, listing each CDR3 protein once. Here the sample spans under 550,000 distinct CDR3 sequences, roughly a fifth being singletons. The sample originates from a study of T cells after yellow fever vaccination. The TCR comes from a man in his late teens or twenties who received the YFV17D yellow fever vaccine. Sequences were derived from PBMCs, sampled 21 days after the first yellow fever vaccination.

CDR3: CASSLRGQGTDTQYF. The CDR3 nucleotides are TGTGCCAGCAGCTTGAGGGGACAGGGCACAGATACGCAGTATTTT. The rearrangement links TRBV7-6 to TRBJ2-3; TRBD1 aligns across 8 bases. The junction had 3 bases not matched to a gene; V was cut back by 3 bases and J by 1 base. The CDR3 totals 15 residues. Germline V gene lookup returns CDR1 SGHVS and CDR2 FNYEAQ. The entire variable domain, with the rest obtained from reference TRBV7-6 and TRBJ2-3, is as follows: GAGVSQSPRYKVTKRGQDVALRCDPISGHVSLYWYRQALGQGPEFLTYFNYEAQQDKSGLPNDRFSAERPEGSISTLTIQRTEQRDSAMYRCASSLRGQGTDTQYFGPGTRLTVL.